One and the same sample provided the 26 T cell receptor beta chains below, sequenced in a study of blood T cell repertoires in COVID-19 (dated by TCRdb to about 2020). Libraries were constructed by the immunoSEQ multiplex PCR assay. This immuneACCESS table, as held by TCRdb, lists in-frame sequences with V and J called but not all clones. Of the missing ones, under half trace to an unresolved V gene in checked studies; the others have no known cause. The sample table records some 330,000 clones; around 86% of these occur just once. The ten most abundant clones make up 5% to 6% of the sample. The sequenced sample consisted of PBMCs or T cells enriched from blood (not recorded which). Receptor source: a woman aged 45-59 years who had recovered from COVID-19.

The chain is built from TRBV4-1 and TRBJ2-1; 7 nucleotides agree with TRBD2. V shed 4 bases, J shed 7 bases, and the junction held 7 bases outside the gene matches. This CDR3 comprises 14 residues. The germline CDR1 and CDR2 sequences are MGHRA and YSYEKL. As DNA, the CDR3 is TGCGCCAGCAGCCTTAGACTAGCCGCAAATGAGCAGTTCTTC. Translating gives CASSLRLAANEQFF.

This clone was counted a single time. DNA of the CDR3: TGCAGTGCTAGTTTCGGGACAGGGAGCAATCAGCCCCAGCATTTT. Its protein product is CSASFGTGSNQPQHF. The chain employs TRBV20-1 and TRBJ1-5, with 9 bases identical to TRBD1. V was pared by 3 bases and J by 1 base, with 4 bases of the junction left unmatched. The CDR3 runs 15 residues. Germline CDR1 and CDR2: DFQATT and SNEGSKA (reference sequence).

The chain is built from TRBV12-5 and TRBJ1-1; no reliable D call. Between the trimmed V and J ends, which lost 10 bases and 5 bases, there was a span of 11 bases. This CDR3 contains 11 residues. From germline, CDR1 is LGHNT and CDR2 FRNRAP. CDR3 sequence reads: CATESLTEAFF. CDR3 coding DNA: TGTGCTACTGAGTCTCTGACTGAAGCTTTCTTT.

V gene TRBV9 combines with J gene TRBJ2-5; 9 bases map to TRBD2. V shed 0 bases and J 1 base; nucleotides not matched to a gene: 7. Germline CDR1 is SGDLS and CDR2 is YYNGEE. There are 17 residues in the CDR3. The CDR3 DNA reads TGTGCCAGCAGCGTAGGGGTACTAGCGGGTGTCCAAGAGACCCAGTACTTC. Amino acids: CASSVGVLAGVQETQYF.

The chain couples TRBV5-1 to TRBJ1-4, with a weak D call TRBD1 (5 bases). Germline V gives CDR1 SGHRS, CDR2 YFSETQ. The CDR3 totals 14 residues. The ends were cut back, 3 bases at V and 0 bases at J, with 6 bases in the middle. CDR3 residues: CASSSGATNEKLFF. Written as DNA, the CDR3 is TGCGCCAGCAGCTCGGGGGCAACTAATGAAAAACTGTTTTTT.

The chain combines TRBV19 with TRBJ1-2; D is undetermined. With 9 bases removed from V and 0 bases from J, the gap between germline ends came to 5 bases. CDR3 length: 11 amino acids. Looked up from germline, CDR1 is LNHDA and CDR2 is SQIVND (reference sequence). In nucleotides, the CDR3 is TGTGCCAGCCGTTCTAACTATGGCTACACCTTC. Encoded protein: CASRSNYGYTF.

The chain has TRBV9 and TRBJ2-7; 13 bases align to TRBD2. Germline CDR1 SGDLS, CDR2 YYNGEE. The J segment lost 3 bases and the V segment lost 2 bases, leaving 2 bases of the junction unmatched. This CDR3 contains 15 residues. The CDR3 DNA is TGTGCCAGCAGCGTCGGACTAGCGGGGGACTACGAGCAGTACTTC. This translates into CASSVGLAGDYEQYF.

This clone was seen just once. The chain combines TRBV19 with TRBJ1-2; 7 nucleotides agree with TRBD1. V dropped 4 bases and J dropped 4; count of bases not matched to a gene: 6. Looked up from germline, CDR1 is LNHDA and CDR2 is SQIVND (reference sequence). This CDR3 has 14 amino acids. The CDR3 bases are TGTGCCAGTAGTACAATGACAGGGTCCTATGGCTACACCTTC. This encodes CASSTMTGSYGYTF.

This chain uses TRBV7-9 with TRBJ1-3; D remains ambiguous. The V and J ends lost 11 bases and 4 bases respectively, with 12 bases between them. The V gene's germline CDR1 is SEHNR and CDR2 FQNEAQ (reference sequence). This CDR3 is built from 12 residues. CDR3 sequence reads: CAGGKLGNTIYF. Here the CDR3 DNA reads TGTGCCGGAGGGAAATTGGGAAACACCATATATTTT.

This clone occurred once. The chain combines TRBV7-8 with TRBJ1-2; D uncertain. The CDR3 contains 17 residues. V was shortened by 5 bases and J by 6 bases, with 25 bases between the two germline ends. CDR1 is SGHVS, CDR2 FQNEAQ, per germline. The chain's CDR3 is CASSLRGQGNRGHGYTF. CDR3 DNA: TGTGCCAGCAGCCTAAGAGGCCAAGGGAATCGAGGGCATGGCTACACCTTC. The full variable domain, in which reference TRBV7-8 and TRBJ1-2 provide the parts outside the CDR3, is GAGVSQSPRYKVAKRGQDVALRCDPISGHVSLFWYQQALGQGPEFLTYFQNEAQLDKSGLPSDRFFAERPEGSVSTLKIQRTQQEDSAVYLCASSLRGQGNRGHGYTFGSGTRLTVV.

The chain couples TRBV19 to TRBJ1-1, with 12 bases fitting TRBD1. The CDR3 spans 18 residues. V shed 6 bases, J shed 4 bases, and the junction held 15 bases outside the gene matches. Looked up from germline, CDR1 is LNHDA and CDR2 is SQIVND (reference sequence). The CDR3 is CASRKPPGQGAGGTEAFF. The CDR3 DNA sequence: TGTGCCAGTAGAAAACCTCCGGGACAGGGGGCCGGGGGCACTGAAGCTTTCTTT. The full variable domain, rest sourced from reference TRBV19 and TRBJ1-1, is DGGITQSPKYLFRKEGQNVTLSCEQNLNHDAMYWYRQDPGQGLRLIYYSQIVNDFQKGDIAEGYSVSREKKESFPLTVTSAQKNPTAFYLCASRKPPGQGAGGTEAFFGQGTRLTVV.

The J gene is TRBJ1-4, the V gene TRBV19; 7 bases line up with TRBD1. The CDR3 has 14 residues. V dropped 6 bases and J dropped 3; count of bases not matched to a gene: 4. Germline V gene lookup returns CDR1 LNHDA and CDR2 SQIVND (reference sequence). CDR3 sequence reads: CASRRQGPNEKLFF. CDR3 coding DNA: TGTGCCAGTAGGAGACAGGGTCCTAATGAAAAACTGTTTTTT.

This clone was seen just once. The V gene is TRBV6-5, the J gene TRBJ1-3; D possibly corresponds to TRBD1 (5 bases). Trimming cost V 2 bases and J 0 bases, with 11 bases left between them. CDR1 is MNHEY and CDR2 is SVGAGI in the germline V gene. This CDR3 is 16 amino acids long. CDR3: CASSYGQGHSGNTIYF. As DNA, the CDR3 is TGTGCCAGCAGTTACGGGCAGGGCCACTCTGGAAACACCATATATTTT.

The CDR3: CASSSLAYEQYF. The CDR3 DNA reads TGTGCCAGCAGTAGTCTAGCTTACGAGCAGTACTTC. This chain uses TRBV6-2 or TRBV6-3 with TRBJ2-7; weak D call: TRBD2 (5 bases). Germline CDR1 is MNHEY and CDR2 is SVGEGT. This CDR3 comprises 12 residues. Trimming took off 5 bases at V and 4 bases at J, with 9 bases between the two ends.

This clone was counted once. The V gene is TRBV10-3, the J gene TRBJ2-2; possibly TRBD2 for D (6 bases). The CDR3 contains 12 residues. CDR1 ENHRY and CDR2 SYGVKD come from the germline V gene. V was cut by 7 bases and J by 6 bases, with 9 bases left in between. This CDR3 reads CAITPGAGELFF. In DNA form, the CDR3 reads TGTGCCATCACCCCGGGGGCCGGGGAGCTGTTTTTT.

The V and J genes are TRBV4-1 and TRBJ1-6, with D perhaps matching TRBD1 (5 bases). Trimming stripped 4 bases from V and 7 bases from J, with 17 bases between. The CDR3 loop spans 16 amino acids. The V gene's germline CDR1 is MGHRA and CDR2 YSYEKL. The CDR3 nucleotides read TGCGCCAGCAGCCGGCAGGAAACAGGATCAAATTCACCCCTCCACTTT. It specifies CASSRQETGSNSPLHF.

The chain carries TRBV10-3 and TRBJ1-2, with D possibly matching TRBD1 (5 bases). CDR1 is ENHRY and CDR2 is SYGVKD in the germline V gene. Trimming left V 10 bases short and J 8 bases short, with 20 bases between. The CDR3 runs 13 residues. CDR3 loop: CATGRDSSRGYTF. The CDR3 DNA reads TGTGCCACCGGACGAGACAGTTCTAGAGGCTACACCTTC.

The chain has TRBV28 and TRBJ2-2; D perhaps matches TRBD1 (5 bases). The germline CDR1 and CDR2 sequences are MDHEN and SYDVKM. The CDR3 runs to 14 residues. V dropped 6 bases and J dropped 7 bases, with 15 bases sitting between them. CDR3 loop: CASRDTLKIGELFF. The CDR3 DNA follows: TGTGCCAGCAGGGACACCTTAAAAATCGGGGAGCTGTTTTTT.

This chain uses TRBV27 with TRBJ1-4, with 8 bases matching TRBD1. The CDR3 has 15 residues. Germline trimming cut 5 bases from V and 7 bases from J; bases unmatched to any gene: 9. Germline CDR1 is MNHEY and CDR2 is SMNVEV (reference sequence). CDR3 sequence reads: CASSGTGTGTEKLFF. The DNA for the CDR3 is TGTGCCAGCAGTGGCACCGGGACAGGTACTGAAAAACTGTTTTTT.

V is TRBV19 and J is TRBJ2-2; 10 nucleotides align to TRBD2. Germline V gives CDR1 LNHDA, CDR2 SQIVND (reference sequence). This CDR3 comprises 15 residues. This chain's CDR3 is CASGGAARDTGELFF. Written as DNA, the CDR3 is TGTGCGAGCGGGGGGGCGGCCAGAGACACCGGGGAGCTGTTTTTT. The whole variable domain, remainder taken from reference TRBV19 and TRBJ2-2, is DGGITQSPKYLFRKEGQNVTLSCEQNLNHDAMYWYRQDPGQGLRLIYYSQIVNDFQKGDIAEGYSVSREKKESFPLTVTSAQKNPTAFYLCASGGAARDTGELFFGEGSRLTVL.

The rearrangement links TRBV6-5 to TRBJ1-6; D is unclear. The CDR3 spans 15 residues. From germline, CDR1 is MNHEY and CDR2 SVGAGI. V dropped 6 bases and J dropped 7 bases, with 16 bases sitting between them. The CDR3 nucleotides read TGTGCCAGCAGCCTAAGCCGGGATGGGAATTCACCCCTCCACTTT. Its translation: CASSLSRDGNSPLHF.

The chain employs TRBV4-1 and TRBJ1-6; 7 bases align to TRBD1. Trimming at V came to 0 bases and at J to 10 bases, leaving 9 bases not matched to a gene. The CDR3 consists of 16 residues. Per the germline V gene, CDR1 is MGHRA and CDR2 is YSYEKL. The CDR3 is CASSQDVTGLASPLHF. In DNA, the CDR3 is TGCGCCAGCAGCCAAGATGTGACAGGGTTAGCCTCACCCCTCCACTTT.

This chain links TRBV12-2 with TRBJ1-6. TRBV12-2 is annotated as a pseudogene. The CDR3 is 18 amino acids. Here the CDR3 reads CASRLTAGGRPYNSPLHF. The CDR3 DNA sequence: TGTGCAAGTCGCTTGACCGCTGGCGGCCGCCCCTATAATTCACCCCTCCACTTT.

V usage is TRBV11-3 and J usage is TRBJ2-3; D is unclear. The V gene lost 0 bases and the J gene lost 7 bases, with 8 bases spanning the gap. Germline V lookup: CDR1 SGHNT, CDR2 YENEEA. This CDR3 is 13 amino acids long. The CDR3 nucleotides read TGTGCCAGCAGCTTAGATTTGAGGAATACGCAGTATTTT. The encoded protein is CASSLDLRNTQYF. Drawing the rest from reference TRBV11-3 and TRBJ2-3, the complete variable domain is EAGVVQSPRYKIIEKKQPVAFWCNPISGHNTLYWYLQNLGQGPELLIRYENEEAVDDSQLPKDRFSAERLKGVDSTLKIQPAELGDSAVYLCASSLDLRNTQYFGPGTRLTVL.

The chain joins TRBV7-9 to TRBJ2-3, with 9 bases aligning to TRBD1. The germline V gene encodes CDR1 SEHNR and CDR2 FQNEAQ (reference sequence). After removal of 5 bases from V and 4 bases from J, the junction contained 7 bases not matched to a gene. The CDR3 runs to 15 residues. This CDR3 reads CASSADRGGSDTQYF. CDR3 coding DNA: TGTGCCAGCAGCGCGGACAGGGGAGGTTCAGATACGCAGTATTTT.

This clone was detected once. The CDR3 sequence is CAWSNRGYGYTF. CDR3 DNA: TGTGCCTGGAGTAACAGGGGTTATGGCTACACCTTC. This sequence joins TRBV30 and TRBJ1-2; TRBD1 matches at 7 bases. The CDR3 contains 12 residues. V shed 2 bases and J 5 bases; nucleotides not matched to a gene: 2. The germline V gene encodes CDR1 GTSNPN and CDR2 SVGIG (reference sequence).